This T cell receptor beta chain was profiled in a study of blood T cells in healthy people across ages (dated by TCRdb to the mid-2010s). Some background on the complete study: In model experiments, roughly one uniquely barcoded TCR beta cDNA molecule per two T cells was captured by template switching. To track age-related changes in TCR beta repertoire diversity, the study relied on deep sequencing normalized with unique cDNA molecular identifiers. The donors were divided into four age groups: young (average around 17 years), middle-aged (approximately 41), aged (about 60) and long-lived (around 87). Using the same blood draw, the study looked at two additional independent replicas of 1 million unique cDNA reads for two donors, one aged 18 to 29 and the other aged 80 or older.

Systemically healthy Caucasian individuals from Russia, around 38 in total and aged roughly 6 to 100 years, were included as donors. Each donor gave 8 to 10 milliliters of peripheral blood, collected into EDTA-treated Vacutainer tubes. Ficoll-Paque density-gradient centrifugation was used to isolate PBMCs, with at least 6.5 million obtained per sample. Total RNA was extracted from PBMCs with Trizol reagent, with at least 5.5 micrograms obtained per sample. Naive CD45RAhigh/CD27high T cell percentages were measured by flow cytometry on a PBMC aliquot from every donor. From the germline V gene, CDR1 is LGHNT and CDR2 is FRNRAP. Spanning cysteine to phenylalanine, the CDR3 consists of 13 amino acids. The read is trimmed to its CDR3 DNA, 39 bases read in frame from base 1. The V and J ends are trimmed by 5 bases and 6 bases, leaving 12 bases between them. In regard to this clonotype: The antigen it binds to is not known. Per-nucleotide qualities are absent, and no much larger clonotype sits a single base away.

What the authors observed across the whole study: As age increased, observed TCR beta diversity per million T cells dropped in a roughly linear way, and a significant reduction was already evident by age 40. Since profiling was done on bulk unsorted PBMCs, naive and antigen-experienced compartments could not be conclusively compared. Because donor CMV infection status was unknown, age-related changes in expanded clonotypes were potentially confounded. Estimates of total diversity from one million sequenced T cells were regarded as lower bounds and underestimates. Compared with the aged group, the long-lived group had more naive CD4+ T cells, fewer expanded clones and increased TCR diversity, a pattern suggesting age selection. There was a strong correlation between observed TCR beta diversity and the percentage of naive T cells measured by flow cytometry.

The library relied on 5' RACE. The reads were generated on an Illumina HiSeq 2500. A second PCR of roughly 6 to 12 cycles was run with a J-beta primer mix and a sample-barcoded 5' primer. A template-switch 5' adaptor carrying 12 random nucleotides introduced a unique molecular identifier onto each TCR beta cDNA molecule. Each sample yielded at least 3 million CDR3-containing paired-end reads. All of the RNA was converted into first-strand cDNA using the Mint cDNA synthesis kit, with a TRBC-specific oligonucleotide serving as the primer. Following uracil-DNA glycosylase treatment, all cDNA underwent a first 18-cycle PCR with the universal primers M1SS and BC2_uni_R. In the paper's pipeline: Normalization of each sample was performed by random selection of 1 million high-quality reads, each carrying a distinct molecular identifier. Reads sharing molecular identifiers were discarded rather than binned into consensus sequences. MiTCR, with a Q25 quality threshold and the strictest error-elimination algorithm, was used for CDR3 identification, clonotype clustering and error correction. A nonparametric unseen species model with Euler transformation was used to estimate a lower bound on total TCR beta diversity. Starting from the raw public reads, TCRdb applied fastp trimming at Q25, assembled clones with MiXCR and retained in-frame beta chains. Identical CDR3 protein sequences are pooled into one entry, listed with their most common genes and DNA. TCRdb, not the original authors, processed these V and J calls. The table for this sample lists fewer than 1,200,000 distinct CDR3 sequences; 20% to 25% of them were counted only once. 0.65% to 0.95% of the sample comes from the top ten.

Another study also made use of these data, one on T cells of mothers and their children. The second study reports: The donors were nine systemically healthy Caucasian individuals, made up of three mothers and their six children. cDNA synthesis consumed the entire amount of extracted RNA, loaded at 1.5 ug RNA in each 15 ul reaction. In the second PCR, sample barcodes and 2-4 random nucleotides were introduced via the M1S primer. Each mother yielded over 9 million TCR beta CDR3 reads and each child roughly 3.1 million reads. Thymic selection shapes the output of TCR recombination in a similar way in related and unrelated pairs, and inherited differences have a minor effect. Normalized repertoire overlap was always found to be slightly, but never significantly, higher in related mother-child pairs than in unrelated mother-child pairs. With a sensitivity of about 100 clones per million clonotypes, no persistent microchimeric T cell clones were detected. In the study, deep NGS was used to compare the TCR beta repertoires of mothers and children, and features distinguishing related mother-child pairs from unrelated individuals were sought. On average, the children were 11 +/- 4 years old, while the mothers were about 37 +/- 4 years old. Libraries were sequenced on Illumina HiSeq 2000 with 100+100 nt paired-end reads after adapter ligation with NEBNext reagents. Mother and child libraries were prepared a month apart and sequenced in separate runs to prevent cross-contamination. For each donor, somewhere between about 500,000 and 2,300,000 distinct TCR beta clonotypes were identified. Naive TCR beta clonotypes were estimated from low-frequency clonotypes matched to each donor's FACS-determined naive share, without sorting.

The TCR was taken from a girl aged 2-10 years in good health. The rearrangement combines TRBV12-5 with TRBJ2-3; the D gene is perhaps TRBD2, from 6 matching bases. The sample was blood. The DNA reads TGTGCTAGTGGTGGCCTAGGGAGGGATACGCAGTATTTT. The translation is CASGGLGRDTQYF.